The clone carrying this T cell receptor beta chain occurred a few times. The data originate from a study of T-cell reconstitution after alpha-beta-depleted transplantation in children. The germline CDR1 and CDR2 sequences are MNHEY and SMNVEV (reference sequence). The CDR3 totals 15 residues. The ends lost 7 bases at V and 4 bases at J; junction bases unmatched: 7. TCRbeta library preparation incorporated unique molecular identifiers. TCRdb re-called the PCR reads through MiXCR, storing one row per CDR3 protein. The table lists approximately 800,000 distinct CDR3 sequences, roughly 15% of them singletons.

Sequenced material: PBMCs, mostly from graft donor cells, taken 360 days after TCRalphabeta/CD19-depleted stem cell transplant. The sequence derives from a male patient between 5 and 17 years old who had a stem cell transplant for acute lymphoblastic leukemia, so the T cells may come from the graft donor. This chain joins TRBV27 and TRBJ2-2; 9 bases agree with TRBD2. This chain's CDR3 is CASTPGTSSTGELFF. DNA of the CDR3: TGTGCCAGCACCCCCGGGACTAGCAGCACCGGGGAGCTGTTTTTT.